Listed below are T cell receptor beta chains from one sample, sequenced in a study of blood T cells in healthy people across ages. TCRdb called the 5' RACE reads again in MiXCR, with one record for every CDR3 protein. The sample lists roughly 1.5 million distinct CDR3 sequences, approximately 43% seen once, with around 4% in the top ten. Sequencing input: blood. These receptors originate from a woman aged 18-35 years in good health. Each CDR3 is given with its conserved first and last residue. The order of the fields is clone size, D gene, V gene, J gene, CDR3 DNA, CDR3 protein. A D gene is named only where the DNA matches it firmly. Clone size is shown for a subset of rows, as once, few, many or a class of expanded clone.

NA	TRBD2	TRBV5-5	TRBJ2-1	TGTGCCAGCAGCTCAGGGACTAGCCTGATCTACAATGAGCAGTTCTTC	CASSSGTSLIYNEQFF
NA	NA	TRBV6-2/TRBV6-3	TRBJ1-2	TGTGCCAGCAGTTACACGACGGACCTCAACTATGGCTACACCTTC	CASSYTTDLNYGYTF
NA	TRBD2	TRBV7-2	TRBJ2-7	TGTGCCAGCAGCCCACCTAGCGGGACTCTCTACGAGCAGTACTTC	CASSPPSGTLYEQYF
NA	TRBD1	TRBV20-1	TRBJ1-1	TGCAGTGCTAAGACAGGGGGCAACACTGAAGCTTTCTTT	CSAKTGGNTEAFF
NA	NA	TRBV2	TRBJ1-1	TGTGCCAGCAGTGTGGAGAAGGACACTGAAGCTTTCTTT	CASSVEKDTEAFF
many	NA	TRBV7-2	TRBJ2-1	TGTGCCAGCAGCCAAGAGACCAACTACAATGAGCAGTTCTTC	CASSQETNYNEQFF
NA	NA	TRBV6-5	TRBJ1-6	TGTGCCAGCAGTGACTCAGCGGGGTCACCCCTCCACTTT	CASSDSAGSPLHF
NA	TRBD2	TRBV20-1	TRBJ2-3	TGCAGTGCTAGGGTTAGCGGGGCCGGCTGGGATACGCAGTATTTT	CSARVSGAGWDTQYF
NA	NA	TRBV7-8	TRBJ1-2	TGTGCCAGCAGCCGCACAGGGTTTGATGGCTACACCTTC	CASSRTGFDGYTF
NA	TRBD2	TRBV4-3	TRBJ2-1	TGCGCCAGCAGCCAAGATACTGGGAGACTAGCAGCCTACAATGAGCAGTTCTTC	CASSQDTGRLAAYNEQFF
NA	NA	TRBV20-1	TRBJ2-1	TGCAGTGCTAGAGATTATGCAAGCTCCTACAATGAGCAGTTCTTC	CSARDYASSYNEQFF
NA	NA	TRBV4-3	TRBJ2-7	TGCGCCAGCAGCCAAGATCCCCAGACCTCCTACGAGCAGTACTTC	CASSQDPQTSYEQYF
NA	NA	TRBV29-1	TRBJ1-2	TGCAGCGTTGTGCGACAGTCTTATGGCTACACCTTC	CSVVRQSYGYTF
NA	NA	TRBV9	TRBJ2-1	TGTGCCAGCAGCGTAGGGCGGAGTGCCCTATACAATGAGCAGTTCTTC	CASSVGRSALYNEQFF
NA	TRBD1	TRBV6-5	TRBJ2-4	TGTGCCAGCAGTTACTCCGGGACAGGGGAAAACATTCAGTACTTC	CASSYSGTGENIQYF
NA	TRBD2	TRBV20-1	TRBJ2-3	TGCAGTGCTAGTAGCGGGATAAGCACAGATACGCAGTATTTT	CSASSGISTDTQYF
NA	NA	TRBV12-3/TRBV12-4	TRBJ2-7	TGTGCCAGCAGTTCTATCGGAGGGCAGAGCTCCTACGAGCAGTACTTC	CASSSIGGQSSYEQYF
NA	NA	TRBV14	TRBJ2-5	TGTGCCAGCAGCCGGGCAGTGTACCAAGAGACCCAGTACTTC	CASSRAVYQETQYF
NA	NA	TRBV20-1	TRBJ2-5	TGCAGTGCTAGAGAAGGAGGGAGATCCTACAATGAGCAGTACTTC	CSAREGGRSYNEQYF
NA	NA	TRBV20-1	TRBJ2-3	TGCAGTGCTAGAGCGCCAGGAGGTAGCACAGATACGCAGTATTTT	CSARAPGGSTDTQYF
few	NA	TRBV20-1	TRBJ2-1	TGCAGTGCTCCCAACTTTATGGGTGAGCAGTTCTTC	CSAPNFMGEQFF
few	NA	TRBV6-5	TRBJ1-1	TGTGCCAGCAGTTATCGGGGATTTGGGAACACTGAAGCTTTCTTT	CASSYRGFGNTEAFF
few	TRBD2	TRBV11-3	TRBJ2-1	TGTGCCAGCAGCCCTCAAGGGGCGGGGGGCTCTGAGCAGTTCTTC	CASSPQGAGGSEQFF
NA	NA	TRBV25-1	TRBJ2-7	TGTGCCAGCAGGGTGGGGCCGGGATCCTACGAGCAGTACTTC	CASRVGPGSYEQYF
NA	TRBD1	TRBV7-3	TRBJ2-1	TGTGCCAGCAGCTTAGCTTCTACGGGACAGGGCATACAGTTCTTC	CASSLASTGQGIQFF
once	NA	TRBV10-3	TRBJ2-1	TGTGCCATCAGTTCAGGCCCCACCCAAGAGACCCAGTTCTTC	CAISSGPTQETQFF
few	TRBD2	TRBV12-3/TRBV12-4	TRBJ2-7	TGTGCCAGCAGCTCCGGGACTACAGACTACGAGCAGTACTTC	CASSSGTTDYEQYF
NA	NA	TRBV5-1	TRBJ1-2	TGCGCCAGCAGCTTGGTCTTCGGCCTCTATGGCTACACCTTC	CASSLVFGLYGYTF
NA	NA	TRBV11-2	TRBJ2-5	TGTGCCAGCAGCGTCCCCGGGACTGGAACCCAGTACTTC	CASSVPGTGTQYF
NA	NA	TRBV6-1	TRBJ2-6	TGTGCCGGGGGCGGGACACGCATGACTGGGGCCAACGTCCTGACTTTC	CAGGGTRMTGANVLTF
NA	TRBD1	TRBV5-6	TRBJ2-1	TGTGCCAGCAGCTGGAAAAGGGACAGGGGGGTGGATGAGCAGTTCTTC	CASSWKRDRGVDEQFF
NA	TRBD1	TRBV30	TRBJ1-1	TGTGCCTGGAGTGCAGGGGGCGCCGGGGACACTGAAGCTTTCTTT	CAWSAGGAGDTEAFF
NA	NA	TRBV20-1	TRBJ2-7	TGCAGTGGACCTTCTGACCAGGGGTTGCCCTTCAATGAGCAGTACTTC	CSGPSDQGLPFNEQYF
NA	NA	TRBV12-3/TRBV12-4	TRBJ1-1	TGTGCCAGCAGTACCTTAGACAGCGGGAACACTGAAGCTTTCTTT	CASSTLDSGNTEAFF
few	TRBD1	TRBV12-3/TRBV12-4	TRBJ1-2	TGTGCCAGCAGTGACAGGGCCCTCTATGGCTACACCTTC	CASSDRALYGYTF
NA	TRBD1	TRBV20-1	TRBJ2-5	TGCAGTGAAAGAGGGGACAGGGGGGAGACCCAGTACTTC	CSERGDRGETQYF
NA	NA	TRBV4-1	TRBJ1-2	TGCGCCAGCAGCCAAGGGCAGACCAACTATGGACACACCTTC	CASSQGQTNYGHTF
NA	TRBD1	TRBV30	TRBJ1-5	TGTGCCTGGAGTGGGGACAGGGGCACCTATAGCAATCAGCCCCAGCATTTT	CAWSGDRGTYSNQPQHF
few	NA	TRBV7-2	TRBJ1-4	TGTGCCAGCAGCTTAACCCCGGGGTCTAATGAAAAACTGTTTTTT	CASSLTPGSNEKLFF
NA	TRBD2	TRBV5-1	TRBJ2-4	TGCGCCAGCAGCCTTCAGGCTGAGACTAGCGACGAGCGGTACTTC	CASSLQAETSDERYF
NA	TRBD2	TRBV20-1	TRBJ2-1	TGCAGTGCTAGATCGCAGCGGGGAAGCAATGAGCAGTTCTTC	CSARSQRGSNEQFF
NA	NA	TRBV7-2	TRBJ1-6	TGTGCCAGCAGCTTAGTTGGGCAGGGATATAATTCACCCCTCCACTTT	CASSLVGQGYNSPLHF
few	TRBD1	TRBV10-3	TRBJ1-5	TGTGCCATCAGTTCACAGGGGGCGGTTGGGCCCCAGCATTTT	CAISSQGAVGPQHF
NA	NA	TRBV6-2/TRBV6-3	TRBJ2-1	TGTGCCAGCAGTTTCCTGGCCCGCGCCCTTTACAATGAGCAGTTCTTC	CASSFLARALYNEQFF
NA	NA	TRBV29-1	TRBJ2-1	TGTACCTTTGTGCGACTAGCCTACAATGAGCAGTTCTTC	CTFVRLAYNEQFF
NA	NA	TRBV6-2/TRBV6-3	TRBJ2-1	TGTGCCAGCAGAACCCGACGCGCCCACAATGAGCAGTTCTTC	CASRTRRAHNEQFF
few	NA	TRBV6-2/TRBV6-3	TRBJ1-1	TGTGCCAGCAGTTACACTATGGGATACCTAACTGAAGCTTTCTTT	CASSYTMGYLTEAFF
NA	NA	TRBV7-2	TRBJ2-2	TGTGCCAGCAGCTTAGCCTTGGGGGGCCGCACCGGGGAGCTGTTTTTT	CASSLALGGRTGELFF
few	NA	TRBV9	TRBJ2-1	TGTGCCAGCAGCGTAGACGAGATCTACTACAATGAGCAGTTCTTC	CASSVDEIYYNEQFF
many	NA	TRBV28	TRBJ1-5	TGTGCCAGCAGTCTACAGGGAGAAGGGCAGCCCCAGCATTTT	CASSLQGEGQPQHF
once	NA	TRBV7-2	TRBJ1-5	TGTGCCAGCAGCAAAACGCCGGGGCAGCCCCAGCATTTT	CASSKTPGQPQHF
NA	NA	TRBV7-2	TRBJ2-7	TGTGCCAGCAGCCAGCAACAGGGATGGAACGAGCAGTACTTC	CASSQQQGWNEQYF
many	NA	TRBV20-1	TRBJ2-7	TGCAGTGCTATTTCCGCTATTAGCTCCTACGAGCAGTACTTC	CSAISAISSYEQYF